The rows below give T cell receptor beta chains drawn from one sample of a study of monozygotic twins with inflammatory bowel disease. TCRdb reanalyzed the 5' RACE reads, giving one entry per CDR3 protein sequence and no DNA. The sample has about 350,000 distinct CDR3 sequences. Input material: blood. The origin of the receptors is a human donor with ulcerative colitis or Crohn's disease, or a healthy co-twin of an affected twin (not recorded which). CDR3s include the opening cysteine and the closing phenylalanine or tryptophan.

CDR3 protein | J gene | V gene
CATSSTRGGPDYNEQFF | TRBJ2-1 | TRBV15
CASGDGTNYGYTF | TRBJ1-2 | TRBV28
CAARTGGIDEQFF | TRBJ2-1 | TRBV10-3
CACSFGPTEAFF | TRBJ1-1 | TRBV12-3/TRBV12-4
CSARDSREGTDTQYF | TRBJ2-3 | TRBV20-1
CSARVQTGELFF | TRBJ2-2 | TRBV20-1
CASSFLRSGQGTDNEQFF | TRBJ2-1 | TRBV27
CASSRTSQETQYF | TRBJ2-5 | TRBV7-8
CASSWGVSYNEQFF | TRBJ2-1 | TRBV11-2
CASSEETGGNQPQHF | TRBJ1-5 | TRBV6-1
CASSRGRMNTEAFF | TRBJ1-1 | TRBV18
CASSQLGVTYEQYF | TRBJ2-7 | TRBV4-1
CASSITANTEAFF | TRBJ1-1 | TRBV5-1
CASSFTSGPRQYF | TRBJ2-7 | TRBV7-2
CSARGTGWNEKLFF | TRBJ1-4 | TRBV20-1
CASSKAGTESSYNEQFF | TRBJ2-1 | TRBV4-1
CASSSRTGPGEQYF | TRBJ2-7 | TRBV5-1
CASSFRLAGVGETQYF | TRBJ2-5 | TRBV3-1
CSVIEYTGELFF | TRBJ2-2 | TRBV29-1
CASSPSGGGYTF | TRBJ1-2 | TRBV7-9
CASGRQGRQSNQPQHF | TRBJ1-5 | TRBV6-2/TRBV6-3
CASRPQGGHSPLHF | TRBJ1-6 | TRBV27
CASSQRGLAGVVSGELFF | TRBJ2-2 | TRBV4-2
CANAPGVSPLHF | TRBJ1-6 | TRBV10-3
CASSPSTAGVEAFF | TRBJ1-1 | TRBV18
CASSKRETAYNNEQFF | TRBJ2-1 | TRBV7-2
CSGYGPEGADTQYF | TRBJ2-3 | TRBV29-1
CASSLGQSNYGYTF | TRBJ1-2 | TRBV7-9
CASSLQDRGQPQHF | TRBJ1-5 | TRBV7-2
CASSLGEKEGYF | TRBJ2-4 | TRBV5-6
CASSQGRRGQGRTEAFF | TRBJ1-1 | TRBV3-1
CASSVWGEGAQYF | TRBJ2-7 | TRBV25-1
CASSQDHGAPIAYEQYF | TRBJ2-7 | TRBV4-3
CASSPGPQRAFPDTQYF | TRBJ2-3 | TRBV3-1
CSARDFRGGREQYF | TRBJ2-7 | TRBV20-1
CASSLGQIFDEQYF | TRBJ2-7 | TRBV5-1
CASSLGSPSSNEQFF | TRBJ2-1 | TRBV7-9
CSAAIGTSGYEQYF | TRBJ2-7 | TRBV20-1
CSATRDTDTQYF | TRBJ2-3 | TRBV20-1
CASQRGTSAYNEQFF | TRBJ2-1 | TRBV27
CASISFGRGPLHYGYTF | TRBJ1-2 | TRBV6-2/TRBV6-3